This T cell receptor beta chain was documented in a study of CD4+ T cells in melanoma. Germline V lookup: CDR1 MNHNS, CDR2 SASEGT. V shed 4 bases, J shed 0 bases, and the junction held 6 bases outside the gene matches. The CDR3 consists of 16 residues. Sequencing was performed with immunoSEQ multiplex PCR; in TCRdb, only in-frame clones are kept and a portion is missing. The table includes roughly 120,000 clones, about 92% detected once. This clonotype was sampled from a human donor with melanoma. V gene TRBV6-1 combines with J gene TRBJ2-5; TRBD2 matches at 9 bases. The sample consisted of peripheral blood. The CDR3 here is CASSGLAGPNQETQYF. The CDR3 region has the DNA TGTGCCAGCAGTGGGCTAGCGGGGCCCAACCAAGAGACCCAGTACTTC.